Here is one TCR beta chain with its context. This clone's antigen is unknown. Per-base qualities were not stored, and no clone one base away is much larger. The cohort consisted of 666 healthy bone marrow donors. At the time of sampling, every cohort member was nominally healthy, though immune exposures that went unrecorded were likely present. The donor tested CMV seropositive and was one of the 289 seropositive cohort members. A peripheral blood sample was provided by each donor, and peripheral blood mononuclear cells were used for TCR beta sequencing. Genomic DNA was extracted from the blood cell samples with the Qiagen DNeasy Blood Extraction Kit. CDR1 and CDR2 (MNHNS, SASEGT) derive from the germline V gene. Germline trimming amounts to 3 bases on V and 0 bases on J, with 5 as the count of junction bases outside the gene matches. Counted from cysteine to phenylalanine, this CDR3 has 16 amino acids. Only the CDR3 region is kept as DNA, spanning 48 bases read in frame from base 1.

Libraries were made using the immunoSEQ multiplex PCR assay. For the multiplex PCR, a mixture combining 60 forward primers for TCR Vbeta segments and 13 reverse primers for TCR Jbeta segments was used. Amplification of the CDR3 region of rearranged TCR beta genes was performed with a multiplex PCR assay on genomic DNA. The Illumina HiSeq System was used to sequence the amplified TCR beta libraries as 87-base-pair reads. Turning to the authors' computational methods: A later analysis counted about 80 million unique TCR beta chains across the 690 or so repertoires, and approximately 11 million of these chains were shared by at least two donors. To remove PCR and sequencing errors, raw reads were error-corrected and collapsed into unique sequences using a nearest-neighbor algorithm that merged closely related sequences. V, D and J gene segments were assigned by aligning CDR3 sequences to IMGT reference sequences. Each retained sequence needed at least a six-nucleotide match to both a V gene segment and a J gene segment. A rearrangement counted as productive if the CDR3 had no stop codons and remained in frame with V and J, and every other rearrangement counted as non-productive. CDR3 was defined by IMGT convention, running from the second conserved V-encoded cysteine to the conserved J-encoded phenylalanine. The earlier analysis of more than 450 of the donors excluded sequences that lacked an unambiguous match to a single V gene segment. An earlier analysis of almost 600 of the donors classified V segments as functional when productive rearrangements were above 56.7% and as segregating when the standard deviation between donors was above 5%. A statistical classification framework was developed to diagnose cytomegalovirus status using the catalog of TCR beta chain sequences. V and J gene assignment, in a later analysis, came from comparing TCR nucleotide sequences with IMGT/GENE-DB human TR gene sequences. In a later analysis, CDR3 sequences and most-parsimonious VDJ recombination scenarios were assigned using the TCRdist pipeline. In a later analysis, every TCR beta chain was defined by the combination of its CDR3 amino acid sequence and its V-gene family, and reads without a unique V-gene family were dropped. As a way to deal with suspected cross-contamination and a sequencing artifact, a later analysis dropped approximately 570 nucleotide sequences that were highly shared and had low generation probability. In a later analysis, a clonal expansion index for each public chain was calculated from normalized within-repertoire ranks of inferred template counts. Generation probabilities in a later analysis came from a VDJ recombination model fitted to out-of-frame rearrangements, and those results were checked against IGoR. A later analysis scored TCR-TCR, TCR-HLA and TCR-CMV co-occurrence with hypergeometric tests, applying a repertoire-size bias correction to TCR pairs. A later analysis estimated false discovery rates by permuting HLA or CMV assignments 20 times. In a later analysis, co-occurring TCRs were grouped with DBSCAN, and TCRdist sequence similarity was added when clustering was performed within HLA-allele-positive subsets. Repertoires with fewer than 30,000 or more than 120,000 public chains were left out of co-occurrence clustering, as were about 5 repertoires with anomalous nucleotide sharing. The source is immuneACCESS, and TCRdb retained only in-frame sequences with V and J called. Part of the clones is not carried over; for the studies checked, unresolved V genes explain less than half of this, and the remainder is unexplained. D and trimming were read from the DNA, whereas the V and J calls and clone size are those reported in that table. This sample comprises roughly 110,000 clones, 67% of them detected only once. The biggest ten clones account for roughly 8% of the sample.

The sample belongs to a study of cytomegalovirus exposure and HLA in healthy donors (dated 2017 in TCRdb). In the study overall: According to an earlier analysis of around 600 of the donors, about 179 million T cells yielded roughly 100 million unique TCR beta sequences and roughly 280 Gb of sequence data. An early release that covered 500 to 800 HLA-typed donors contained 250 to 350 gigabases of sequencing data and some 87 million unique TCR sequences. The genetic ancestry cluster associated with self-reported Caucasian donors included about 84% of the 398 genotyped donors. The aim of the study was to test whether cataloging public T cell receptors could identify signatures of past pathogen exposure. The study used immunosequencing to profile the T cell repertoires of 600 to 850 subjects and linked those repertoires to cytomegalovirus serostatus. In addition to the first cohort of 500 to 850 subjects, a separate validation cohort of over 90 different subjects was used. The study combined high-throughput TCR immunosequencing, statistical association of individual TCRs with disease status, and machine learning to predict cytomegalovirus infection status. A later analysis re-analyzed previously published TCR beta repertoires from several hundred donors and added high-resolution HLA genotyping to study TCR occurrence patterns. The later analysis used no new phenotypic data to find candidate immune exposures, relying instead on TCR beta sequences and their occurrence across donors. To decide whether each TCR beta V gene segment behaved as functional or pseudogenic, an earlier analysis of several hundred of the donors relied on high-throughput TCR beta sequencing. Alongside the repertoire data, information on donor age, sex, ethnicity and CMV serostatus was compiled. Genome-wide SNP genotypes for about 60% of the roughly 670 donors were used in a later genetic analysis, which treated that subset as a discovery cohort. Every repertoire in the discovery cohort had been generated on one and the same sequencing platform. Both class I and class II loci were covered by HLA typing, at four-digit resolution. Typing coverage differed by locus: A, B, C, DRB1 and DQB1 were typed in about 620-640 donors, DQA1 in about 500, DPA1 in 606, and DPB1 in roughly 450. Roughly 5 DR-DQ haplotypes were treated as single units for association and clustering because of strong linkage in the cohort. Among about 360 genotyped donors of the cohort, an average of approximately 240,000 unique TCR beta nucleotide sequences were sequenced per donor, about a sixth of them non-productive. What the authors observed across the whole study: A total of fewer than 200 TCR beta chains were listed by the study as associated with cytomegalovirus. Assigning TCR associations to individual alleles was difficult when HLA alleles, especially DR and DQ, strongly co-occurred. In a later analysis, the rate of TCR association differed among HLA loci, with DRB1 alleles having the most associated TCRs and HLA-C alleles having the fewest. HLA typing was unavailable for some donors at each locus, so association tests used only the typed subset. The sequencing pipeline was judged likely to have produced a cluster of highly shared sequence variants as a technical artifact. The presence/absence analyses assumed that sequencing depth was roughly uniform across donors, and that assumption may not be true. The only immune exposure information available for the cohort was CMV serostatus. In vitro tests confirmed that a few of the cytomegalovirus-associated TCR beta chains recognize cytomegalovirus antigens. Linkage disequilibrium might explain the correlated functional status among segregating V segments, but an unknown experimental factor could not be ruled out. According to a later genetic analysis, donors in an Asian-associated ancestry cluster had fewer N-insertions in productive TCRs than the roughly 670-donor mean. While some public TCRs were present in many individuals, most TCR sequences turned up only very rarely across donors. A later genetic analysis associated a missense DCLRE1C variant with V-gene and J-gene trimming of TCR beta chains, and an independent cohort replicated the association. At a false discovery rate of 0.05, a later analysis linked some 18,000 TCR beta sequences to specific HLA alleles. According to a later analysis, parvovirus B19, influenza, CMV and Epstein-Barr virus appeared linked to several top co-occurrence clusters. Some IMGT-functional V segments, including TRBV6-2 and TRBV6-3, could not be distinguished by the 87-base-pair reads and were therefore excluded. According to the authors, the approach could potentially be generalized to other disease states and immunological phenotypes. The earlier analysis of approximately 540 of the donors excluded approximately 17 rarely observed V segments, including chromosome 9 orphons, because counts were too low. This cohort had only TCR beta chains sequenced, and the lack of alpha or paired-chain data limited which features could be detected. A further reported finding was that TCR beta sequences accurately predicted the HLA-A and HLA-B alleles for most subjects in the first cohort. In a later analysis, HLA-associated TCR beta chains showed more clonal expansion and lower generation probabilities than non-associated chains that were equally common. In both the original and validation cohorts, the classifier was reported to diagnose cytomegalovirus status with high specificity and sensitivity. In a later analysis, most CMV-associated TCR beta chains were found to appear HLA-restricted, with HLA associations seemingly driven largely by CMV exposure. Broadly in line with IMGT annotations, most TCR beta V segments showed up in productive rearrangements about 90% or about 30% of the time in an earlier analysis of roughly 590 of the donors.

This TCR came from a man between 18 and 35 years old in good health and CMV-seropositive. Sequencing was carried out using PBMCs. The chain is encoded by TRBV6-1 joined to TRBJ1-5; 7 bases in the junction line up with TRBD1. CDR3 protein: CASSEGRGYSNQPQHF. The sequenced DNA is TGTGCCAGCAGTGAGGGCAGGGGGTATAGCAATCAGCCCCAGCATTTT.